Following are 28 T cell receptor beta chains from one sample sequenced in a study of blood T cells in healthy people across ages. A second PCR, run for roughly 7 to 11 cycles, used a sample-barcoded 5' primer plus a J-beta primer mix. TCRdb ran MiXCR on the 5' RACE reads and lists one entry per CDR3 protein. Among some 700,000 distinct CDR3 sequences listed, about a fifth were seen once. The sample consisted of blood. These receptors came from a man between 65 and 85 years old in good health.

This clonotype was counted a few times. The chain recombines TRBV20-1 with TRBJ2-5; perhaps TRBD1 as D (6 bases). Germline CDR1 and CDR2: DFQATT and SNEGSKA (reference sequence). Trimming took off 0 bases at V and 6 bases at J, with 14 bases between the two ends. The CDR3 extends over 14 amino acids. CDR3 sequence (DNA): TGCAGTGCTAGAGATAGTACAGGGTCTAAGACCCAGTACTTC. Protein sequence: CSARDSTGSKTQYF.

This sequence joins TRBV9 and TRBJ2-1; 10 bases agree with TRBD2. Germline-derived CDR1 and CDR2 are SGDLS and YYNGEE. The CDR3 covers 15 residues. The junction had 6 bases not matched to a gene; V was cut back by 4 bases and J by 5 bases. The CDR3 DNA sequence: TGTGCCAGCAGCCCAGGACTAGCGGAGCACAATGAGCAGTTCTTC. Translated, it gives CASSPGLAEHNEQFF.

The chain carries TRBV7-2 and TRBJ2-4; 7 bases are shared with TRBD2. V shed 2 bases and J 3 bases; nucleotides not matched to a gene: 1. The CDR3 totals 14 residues. The V gene's germline CDR1 is SGHTA and CDR2 FQGNSA. CDR3 DNA: TGTGCCAGCAGCTTAAGCGGGGTCAAAAACATTCAGTACTTC. It yields the protein CASSLSGVKNIQYF.

This chain uses TRBV5-1 with TRBJ2-1, with TRBD2 matching 8 bases. From germline, CDR1 is SGHRS and CDR2 YFSETQ. V shed 4 bases and J 4 bases; nucleotides not matched to a gene: 7. The CDR3 is 15 amino acids. CDR3 nucleotides: TGCGCCAGCAGCCCCCAAACTAGCGGATACAATGAGCAGTTCTTC. The encoded protein is CASSPQTSGYNEQFF.

The chain has TRBV5-6 and TRBJ2-3; TRBD2 matches at 9 bases. Germline V gives CDR1 SGHDT, CDR2 YYEEEE. The V gene end was trimmed by 2 bases and the J gene end by 7 bases; junction bases not matched to a gene: 8. The length of the CDR3 is 15 residues. Here the CDR3 DNA reads TGTGCCAGCAGCTTCGGCGGGAGGGCCGCTCATACGCAGTATTTT. Translating gives CASSFGGRAAHTQYF.

The chain is built from TRBV7-3 and TRBJ2-2; no reliable D call. The CDR3 extends over 16 amino acids. The ends were cut back, 2 bases at V and 0 bases at J, with 10 bases in the middle. Germline V CDR1 and CDR2: SGHTA, FQGTGA. This chain's CDR3 is CASSLYRQPNTGELFF. For the CDR3, the DNA is TGTGCCAGCAGCTTATATCGACAACCGAACACCGGGGAGCTGTTTTTT.

This chain uses TRBV5-1 with TRBJ2-3; possible D gene TRBD2, 6 bases. Germline CDR1 SGHRS, CDR2 YFSETQ. V was trimmed by 3 bases and J by 5 bases, leaving 16 bases between them. This CDR3 is built from 15 residues. As DNA, the CDR3 is TGCGCCAGCAGCTCCGGCGGGGCGGGTGTAGATACGCAGTATTTT. Its protein is CASSSGGAGVDTQYF.

This chain joins TRBV6-6 and TRBJ2-7; 10 nucleotides agree with TRBD1. The V segment lost 2 bases and the J segment 3 bases; nucleotides outside the gene matches: 4. Germline V gives CDR1 MNHNY, CDR2 SVGAGI (reference sequence). There are 15 residues in the CDR3. CDR3 DNA sequence: TGTGCCAGCAGTTACGGGGACAGGGGTTACTACGAGCAGTACGTC. Residues: CASSYGDRGYYEQYV.

The chain employs TRBV6-1 and TRBJ1-5, with a weak D call TRBD1 (5 bases). The length of the CDR3 is 14 residues. V lost 2 bases and J lost 7, with 12 bases in between. CDR1 MNHNS and CDR2 SASEGT come from the germline V gene. The CDR3 protein is CASSEPGREQPQHF. Written as DNA, the CDR3 is TGTGCCAGCAGTGAACCAGGGAGGGAACAGCCCCAGCATTTT.

This clonotype was seen repeatedly, ten times or more. The chain employs TRBV27 and TRBJ2-1; D uncertain. CDR1 and CDR2 from the germline V gene are MNHEY and SMNVEV (reference sequence). V was trimmed by 6 bases and J by 3 bases, leaving 12 bases between them. The CDR3 contains 14 residues. CDR3 nucleotide sequence: TGTGCCAGCAGCCCCGGTCGGGTCTACAATGAGCAGTTCTTC. Amino acids: CASSPGRVYNEQFF.

Remarks on this clonotype: The CDR3 ends on some other residue instead of the conserved phenylalanine or tryptophan, so this is likely a read error. This chain connects TRBV29-1 to TRBJ1-1; TRBD1 is a possible D gene (5 bases). The CDR3 covers 13 residues. V lost 0 bases and J lost 7, with 12 bases in between. Germline CDR1 and CDR2: SQVTM and ANQGSEA. Here the CDR3 reads CSVEDQVGGEAFC. As DNA, the CDR3 is TGCAGCGTTGAAGATCAAGTGGGGGGTGAAGCTTTCTGT.

In regard to this clonotype: The CDR3 does not end in the conserved phenylalanine or tryptophan, so this is likely a read error. The genes are TRBV18 and TRBJ2-1, with D possibly TRBD1 on 5 matching bases. The germline CDR1 and CDR2 sequences are KGHSH and LQKENI. The V end was cut by 2 bases, the J end by 3 bases, with 11 bases between. This CDR3 comprises 15 residues. The CDR3 loop is CASSPLQGNYNEQFL. The CDR3 DNA sequence: TGTGCCAGCTCACCATTGCAGGGTAACTACAATGAGCAGTTCCTC.

J is TRBJ2-1 and V is TRBV5-8, with D hard to call. CDR1 is SGHTS, CDR2 YDEGEE, per germline. V lost 0 bases and J lost 4, with 14 bases in between. The CDR3 is 16 amino acids. Here the CDR3 DNA reads TGTGCCAGCAGCTTGGGTGGGTCAACTTCATACAATGAGCAGTTCTTC. It translates to CASSLGGSTSYNEQFF.

This clonotype was seen only a few times. The junction departs from the called germline gene at one end, perhaps through a read error. The V call is TRBV12-3 or TRBV12-4, the J call TRBJ2-1, with 9 bases fitting TRBD2. This CDR3 has 22 amino acids. As DNA, the CDR3 is TGTGCCAGCAGTTTAGGGACTCCCAAGGCCAGCGGGAGGACCCAATCCTACAATGAGCAGCTCTTC. Translation gives CASSLGTPKASGRTQSYNEQLF.

The V call is TRBV12-3 or TRBV12-4, the J call TRBJ1-6; tentative D call: TRBD1 (5 bases). This CDR3 spans 14 amino acids. V was pared by 5 bases and J by 5 bases, with 10 bases between. CDR3 in amino acids: CASSTTENNSPLHF. The DNA for the CDR3 is TGTGCCAGCAGTACGACAGAGAATAATTCACCCCTCCACTTT.

This clonotype was seen a handful of times. The chain links TRBV4-3 to TRBJ2-6, with D hard to call. This CDR3 has 16 amino acids. The V end lost 1 base, the J end lost 0 bases, and 7 bases lay between the germline ends. The V gene's germline CDR1 is LGHNA and CDR2 YSLEER. The CDR3 loop reads CASSQAGGSGANVLTF. The CDR3 DNA sequence: TGCGCCAGCAGCCAAGCGGGTGGCTCTGGGGCCAACGTCCTGACTTTC.

The J gene is TRBJ1-5, the V gene TRBV19; no reliable D call. The CDR3 extends over 14 amino acids. The germline V gene encodes CDR1 LNHDA and CDR2 SQIVND (reference sequence). Trimming removed 3 bases from V and 4 bases from J, with 10 bases in between. The CDR3 DNA is TGTGCCAGTAGTATCCCCAGTCCAAATCAGCCCCAGCATTTT. This encodes CASSIPSPNQPQHF.

This clonotype has just a few counts. V and J are TRBV28 and TRBJ1-2; D is ambiguous. The CDR3 is 10 residues long. Trimming left V 4 bases short and J 12 bases short, with 9 bases between. Germline-derived CDR1 and CDR2 are MDHEN and SYDVKM. In nucleotides, the CDR3 is TGTGCCAGCAGTTCTAACGGCCACACCTTC. Translated: CASSSNGHTF.

This clonotype was seen a few times. This chain links TRBV25-1 with TRBJ2-7; D remains ambiguous. Germline-derived CDR1 and CDR2 are MGHDK and SYGVNS. There are 11 residues in the CDR3. The V end lost 6 bases, the J end lost 4 bases, and 7 bases lay between the germline ends. The CDR3 DNA reads as TGTGCCAGCAGGGGGTTATACGAGCAGTACTTC. It encodes CASRGLYEQYF.

The genes are TRBV7-2 and TRBJ2-1, with D uncertain. The germline CDR1 and CDR2 sequences are SGHTA and FQGNSA. CDR3 length equals 13 residues. V dropped 7 bases and J dropped 6 bases, with 13 bases sitting between them. CDR3 region: CASNGFNLNEQFF. Here the CDR3 DNA reads TGTGCCAGCAATGGGTTTAACCTCAATGAGCAGTTCTTC.

The chain uses TRBV4-1 and TRBJ2-1; D perhaps matches TRBD2 (5 bases). The CDR3 loop spans 15 amino acids. CDR1 and CDR2 from the germline V gene are MGHRA and YSYEKL. The V and J ends lost 0 bases and 3 bases respectively, with 9 bases between them. In DNA form, the CDR3 reads TGCGCCAGCAGCCAAGATGACGGGGACTACAATGAGCAGTTCTTC. Translated: CASSQDDGDYNEQFF.

The table lists this clonotype with a few counts. The rearrangement uses TRBV28 and TRBJ2-3, with a possible D match to TRBD1 (5 bases). Per germline, CDR1 MDHEN and CDR2 SYDVKM. The CDR3 extends over 12 amino acids. Trimming removed 7 bases at V and 6 bases at J, with 11 bases between. For the CDR3, the DNA is TGTGCCAGCAAGTCATCAGGGGATACGCAGTATTTT. Translated, it gives CASKSSGDTQYF.

In this sample, this clonotype turned up a few times. The CDR3 loop reads CASSLGGQEHGYTF. CDR3 bases: TGCGCCAGCAGCTTGGGGGGGCAGGAGCACGGCTACACCTTC. The chain recombines TRBV5-1 with TRBJ1-2, with D possibly TRBD1 on 6 matching bases. V gave up 0 bases and J gave up 8 bases, with 14 bases separating them. The V gene's germline CDR1 is SGHRS and CDR2 YFSETQ. The CDR3 length is 14 residues.

This clonotype came up a few times. V and J are TRBV10-3 and TRBJ1-5; D remains unclear. V lost 3 bases and J 1 base, leaving 10 bases between the germline ends. The CDR3 is 15 residues long. Germline lookup yields CDR1 ENHRY and CDR2 SYGVKD. The CDR3 coding sequence is TGTGCCATCAGTGAAGGGTTTGGAAGCAATCAGCCCCAGCATTTT. Protein: CAISEGFGSNQPQHF.

The gene calls are TRBV9 and TRBJ2-3; TRBD1 matches at 8 bases. This CDR3 region has 14 residues. Germline V gene sequence: CDR1 SGDLS, CDR2 YYNGEE. V was clipped by 3 bases and J by 0 bases; unmatched bases: 0. The CDR3 DNA reads as TGTGCCAGCAGCGACAGGGGGAGCACAGATACGCAGTATTTT. This translates into CASSDRGSTDTQYF.

The V and J genes are TRBV4-1 and TRBJ2-1, with 8 bases lining up with TRBD2. Unmatched junction bases numbered 6, after V lost 1 base and J lost 7 bases. The CDR3 has 15 residues. Germline CDR1 reads MGHRA; CDR2 reads YSYEKL. CDR3 in DNA: TGCGCCAGCAGCCAAGCGGGAGGGGGGGCGAATGAGCAGTTCTTC. The encoded protein is CASSQAGGGANEQFF.

This clonotype was detected only a few times. The chain links TRBV20-1 to TRBJ2-3, with D possibly matching TRBD2 (7 bases). Germline loops: CDR1 DFQATT, CDR2 SNEGSKA (reference sequence). The CDR3 consists of 15 residues. V lost 6 bases to trimming and J lost 0 bases, with 16 bases between them. CDR3: CSATGGPQSTDTQYF. Here the CDR3 DNA reads TGCAGTGCAACGGGGGGCCCCCAGAGCACAGATACGCAGTATTTT.

This rearrangement joins TRBV3-1 to TRBJ1-1; maybe TRBD1 (5 bases). The germline V and J ends were trimmed by 7 bases and 5 bases, with 17 bases remaining between them. Germline lookup yields CDR1 LGHDT and CDR2 YNNKEL (reference sequence). The CDR3 loop spans 14 amino acids. The CDR3 region has the DNA TGTGCCAGCACCCCGGGGGGGGTTGGGACTGAAGCTTTCTTT. As protein: CASTPGGVGTEAFF. The variable domain in full, completed from reference TRBV3-1 and TRBJ1-1, reads DTAVSQTPKYLVTQMGNDKSIKCEQNLGHDTMYWYKQDSKKFLKIMFSYNNKELIINETVPNRFSPKSPDKAHLNLHINSLELGDSAVYFCASTPGGVGTEAFFGQGTRLTVV.